Here is one TCR beta chain with its context. This sequence may be a read error, since a much larger clone differs from it by one base. It is likely a read error, because the conserved phenylalanine at the end of the CDR3 is missing. No DNA is shown, since the ends of the CDR3 on it are uncertain; the CDR3 is the one TCRdb lists. The data derive from a study of regulatory T cells in long-lasting Graves disease. Germline V lookup: CDR1 SEHNR, CDR2 FQNEAQ (reference sequence). The CDR3 numbers 12 amino acids, ends counted. CDR3 regions were amplified by Arm-PCR using iRepertoire HTBI primers to build TCR beta libraries. TCRdb used MiXCR to reprocess the multiplex PCR reads, holding one entry per CDR3 protein. The data contain 350,000 to 450,000 distinct CDR3 sequences, around 23% of them singletons. Time point given: persistent/refractory GD, antithyroid drugs over 5 years with positive TRAb. Scientists built the TCR library using RNA that was extracted from PBMCs.

The clonotype comes from a middle-aged woman with Graves disease. The rearrangement joins TRBV7-9 to TRBJ1-1; the DNA was not compared with TRBD1, the D call given in the table. The specimen was peripheral blood mononuclear cells (PBMCs), collected when the disease was refractory, from a patient treated with antithyroid drugs. CDR3 sequence reads: CASSLWGRGTNI.